This T cell receptor beta chain was identified in a study of blood T cell repertoires in COVID-19. Overall study: PBMCs, B-cell-depleted T cells, or T cells were the source of the cDNA or gDNA that made up the material.

How the authors handled the data: Amplifying reference gene primers gave estimates of nucleated cell counts. Repertoires were generated with immunoSEQ multiplex PCR, while TCRdb's copy carries only in-frame clones and drops some. V and J calls and clone size come straight from that table; D and trimming were deduced from the DNA. The table has about 16,000 clones, around 89% seen once; the top ten hold 9% to 15%. Trimming cost V 4 bases and J 6 bases, with 16 bases left between them. The CDR3 has 15 residues. Looked up from germline, CDR1 is MDHEN and CDR2 is SYDVKM. The source is a human donor in a cohort sampled during active COVID-19. The rearrangement uses TRBV28 and TRBJ2-1, with a tentative D call TRBD2 (6 bases). The sample taken for sequencing was peripheral blood. The CDR3 nucleotides read TGTGCCAGCAGTTCGACTAGTAATAATGGCAATGAGCAGTTCTTC. This encodes CASSSTSNNGNEQFF.